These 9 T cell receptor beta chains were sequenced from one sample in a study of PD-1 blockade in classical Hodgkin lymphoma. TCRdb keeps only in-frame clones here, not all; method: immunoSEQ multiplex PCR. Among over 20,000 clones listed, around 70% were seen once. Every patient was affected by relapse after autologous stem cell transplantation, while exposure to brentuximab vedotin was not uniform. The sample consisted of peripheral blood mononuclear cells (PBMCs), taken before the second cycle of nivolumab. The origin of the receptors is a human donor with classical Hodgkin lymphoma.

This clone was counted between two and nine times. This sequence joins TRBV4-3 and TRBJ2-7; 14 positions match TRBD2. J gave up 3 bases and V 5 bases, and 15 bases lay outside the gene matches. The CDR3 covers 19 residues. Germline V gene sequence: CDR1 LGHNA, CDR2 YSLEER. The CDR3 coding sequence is TGCGCCAGCAGCACTAAACGCGGGACTAGCGGGAGCCGAGGCTACGAGCAGTACTTC. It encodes CASSTKRGTSGSRGYEQYF.

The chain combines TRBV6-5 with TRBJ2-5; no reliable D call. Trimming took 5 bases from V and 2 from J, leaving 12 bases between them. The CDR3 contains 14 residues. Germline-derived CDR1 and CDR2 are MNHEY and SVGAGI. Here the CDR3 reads CASSQLGWQETQYF. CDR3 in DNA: TGTGCCAGCAGTCAACTCGGGTGGCAAGAGACCCAGTACTTC.

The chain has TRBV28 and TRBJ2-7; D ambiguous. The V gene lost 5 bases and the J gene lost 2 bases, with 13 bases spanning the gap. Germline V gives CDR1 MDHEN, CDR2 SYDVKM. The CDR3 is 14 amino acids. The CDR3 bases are TGTGCCAGCAGTCCGGCGGCTGAAACCTACGAGCAGTACTTC. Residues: CASSPAAETYEQYF.

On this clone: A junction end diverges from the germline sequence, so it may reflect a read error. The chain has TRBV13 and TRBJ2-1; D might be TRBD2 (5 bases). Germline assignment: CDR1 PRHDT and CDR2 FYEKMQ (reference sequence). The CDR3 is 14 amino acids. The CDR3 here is CASSLGSSYNEQFF. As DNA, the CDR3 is TGTGCCAGCAGCCTAGGGAGCTCCTACAATGAGCAGTTCTTC.

The CDR3 region has the DNA TGCAGTGCTATAGGAGAAGAGACCCAGTACTTC. Its translation is CSAIGEETQYF. The gene calls are TRBV20-1 and TRBJ2-5; D is uncertain. The V gene lost 4 bases and the J gene lost 3 bases, with 6 bases spanning the gap. This CDR3 contains 11 residues. Germline assignment: CDR1 DFQATT and CDR2 SNEGSKA (reference sequence).

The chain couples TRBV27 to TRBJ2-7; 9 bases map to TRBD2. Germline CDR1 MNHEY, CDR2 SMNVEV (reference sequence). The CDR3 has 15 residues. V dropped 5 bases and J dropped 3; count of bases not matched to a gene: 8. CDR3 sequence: CASSELSSGVYEQYF. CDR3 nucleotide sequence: TGTGCCAGCAGTGAACTGTCTAGCGGGGTCTACGAGCAGTACTTC.

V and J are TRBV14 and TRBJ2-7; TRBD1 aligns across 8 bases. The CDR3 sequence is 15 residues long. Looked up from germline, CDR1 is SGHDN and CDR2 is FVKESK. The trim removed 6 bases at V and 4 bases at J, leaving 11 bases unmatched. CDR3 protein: CASSFTGQGKYEQYF. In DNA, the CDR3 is TGTGCCAGCAGTTTCACCGGACAGGGAAAGTACGAGCAGTACTTC.

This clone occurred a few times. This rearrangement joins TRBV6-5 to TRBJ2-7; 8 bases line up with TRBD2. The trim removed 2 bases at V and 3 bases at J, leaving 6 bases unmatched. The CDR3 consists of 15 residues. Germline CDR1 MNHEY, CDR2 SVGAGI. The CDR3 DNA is TGTGCCAGCAGTTACGTACTAGCGGATTTCTACGAGCAGTACTTC. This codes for CASSYVLADFYEQYF.

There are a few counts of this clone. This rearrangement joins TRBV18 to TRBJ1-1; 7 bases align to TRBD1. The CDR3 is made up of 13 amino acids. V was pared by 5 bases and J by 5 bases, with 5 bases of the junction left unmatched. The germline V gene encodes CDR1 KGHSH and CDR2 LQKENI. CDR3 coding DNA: TGTGCCAGCTCAAAGGGGGCGGGTACTGAAGCTTTCTTT. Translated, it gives CASSKGAGTEAFF.